Listed here are 2 T cell receptor beta chains from one sample, sequenced in a study of blood T cell repertoires in COVID-19. Assay: immunoSEQ multiplex PCR; the TCRdb copy retains only in-frame clones and omits some. The table has about 270,000 clones, 85% to 90% seen once; the top ten hold over 2%. Sequenced: PBMCs or T cells enriched from blood (not recorded which). The receptors here all came from a woman between 18 and 29 years old who had recovered from COVID-19.

V usage is TRBV3-1 (or the pseudogene TRBV3-2) and J usage is TRBJ2-3; maybe TRBD2 (6 bases). Looked up from germline, CDR1 is LGHDT and CDR2 is YNNKEL (reference sequence). The CDR3 runs to 12 residues. The V end lost 3 bases, the J end lost 8 bases, and 9 bases lay between the germline ends. The CDR3 sequence is CASSQGGGTQYF. The CDR3 DNA sequence: TGTGCCAGCAGCCAGGGGGGAGGTACGCAGTATTTT.

The chain links TRBV5-8 to TRBJ1-1; D uncertain. The CDR3 has 13 residues. Trimming took 2 bases from V and 1 from J, leaving 6 bases between them. From germline, CDR1 is SGHTS and CDR2 YDEGEE. The CDR3 sequence: CASSFFRNTEAFF. The CDR3 DNA sequence: TGTGCCAGCAGCTTTTTTCGGAACACTGAAGCTTTCTTT.